A selection of T cell receptor beta chains follows, all from one sample in a study of cytomegalovirus exposure and HLA in healthy donors. Some clones are missing from TCRdb's copy, which holds only in-frame ones; the method was immunoSEQ multiplex PCR. This table has roughly 120,000 clones, 86% appearing once. Input material: PBMCs. The receptors were sampled from a man aged 18 to 30 in good health and CMV-seronegative. Both conserved end residues are trimmed from each CDR3.

TRBV25-1,ASSGDTGGGWNEQF
TRBV5-1,ASSHNSYEQY
TRBV6-5,ASSYRSSGTGELF
TRBV18,ASSPLLAGLYNEQF
TRBV6-5,ASSQRADTQY
TRBV27,ASSLLENTEAF
TRBV30,AWKGLAGTGNEQF
TRBV9,ASSGTDYEQY
TRBV6-5,ASSYSPGSVYEQY
TRBV7-2,ASSTGLAGNEQF
TRBV19,ASWDRGGTEAF
TRBV2,ASAPRGDEQY
TRBV4-2,ASSQEQGTLRNQPQH
TRBV6-5,ASSWGQGFSSEQY
TRBV5-1,ASSLEGLYSTDTQY
TRBV18,ASSPPSVLDTQY
TRBV27,ASSLTGGRYGYT
TRBV5-4,ASSSGGLWETQY
TRBV23-1,ASRTGGYEQY
TRBV10-3,AISESTGGTYEQY
TRBV11-2,ASSVSYRVTEAF
TRBV5-1,ASSLGGQGLPLH